Listed below are T cell receptor beta chains from one sample, sequenced in a study of blood T cell repertoires in COVID-19. This table comes from immunoSEQ multiplex PCR, and its TCRdb copy is limited to in-frame clones, with some not included. This sample has about 120,000 clones, with 88% found just once. Sequences were obtained from peripheral blood. The receptors stem from a woman aged 45-65 years with acute or convalescent COVID-19. Both conserved end residues are part of each CDR3. D genes are given only for firm matches. The size entry is marked missing in some rows and otherwise reads once, few, many or a size class.

j_call: TRBJ1-3; v_call: TRBV6-5; d_call: TRBD1; clone_size: NA; cdr3_aa: CASIRTGEGNTIYF; cdr3_nt: TGTGCCAGCATTAGGACAGGGGAAGGAAACACCATATATTTT
j_call: TRBJ2-7; v_call: TRBV11-2; d_call: NA; clone_size: NA; cdr3_aa: CASSLQGYEQYF; cdr3_nt: TGTGCCAGCAGCTTACAGGGGTACGAGCAGTACTTC
j_call: TRBJ2-2; v_call: TRBV6-2/TRBV6-3; d_call: NA; clone_size: NA; cdr3_aa: CASSFGQLGELFF; cdr3_nt: TGTGCCAGCAGTTTCGGACAGCTCGGGGAGCTGTTTTTT
j_call: TRBJ2-5; v_call: TRBV7-2; d_call: TRBD2; clone_size: NA; cdr3_aa: CASSLRGEETQYF; cdr3_nt: TGTGCCAGCAGCTTACGGGGGGAGGAGACCCAGTACTTC
j_call: TRBJ1-3; v_call: TRBV18; d_call: NA; clone_size: NA; cdr3_aa: CASSDLRDNTRNTIYF; cdr3_nt: TGTGCCAGCTCAGACCTAAGGGACAATACCCGAAACACCATATATTTT
j_call: TRBJ2-7; v_call: TRBV27; d_call: TRBD1; clone_size: NA; cdr3_aa: CASSLGDRVLREQYF; cdr3_nt: TGTGCCAGCAGTTTAGGAGACAGGGTTTTGCGGGAGCAGTACTTC
j_call: TRBJ2-1; v_call: TRBV20-1; d_call: TRBD1; clone_size: NA; cdr3_aa: CSAALDRVQFF; cdr3_nt: TGCAGTGCTGCGCTAGACAGGGTGCAGTTCTTC
j_call: TRBJ2-7; v_call: TRBV7-9; d_call: TRBD1; clone_size: NA; cdr3_aa: CASRPGTGRYEQYF; cdr3_nt: TGTGCCAGCAGACCCGGGACAGGGAGATACGAGCAGTACTTC
j_call: TRBJ2-7; v_call: TRBV3-1/TRBV3-2; d_call: TRBD1; clone_size: NA; cdr3_aa: CASSQWGGQGPNEQYF; cdr3_nt: TGTGCCAGCAGCCAATGGGGGGGACAGGGACCCAACGAGCAGTACTTC
j_call: TRBJ2-1; v_call: TRBV18; d_call: NA; clone_size: few; cdr3_aa: CASSPIGGGEQFF; cdr3_nt: TGTGCCAGCTCACCAATCGGCGGTGGGGAGCAGTTCTTC
j_call: TRBJ1-5; v_call: TRBV18; d_call: NA; clone_size: NA; cdr3_aa: CASSPRNQGGSNQPQHF; cdr3_nt: TGTGCCAGCTCACCACGCAATCAGGGTGGGAGCAATCAGCCCCAGCATTTT
j_call: TRBJ2-7; v_call: TRBV7-6; d_call: TRBD2; clone_size: NA; cdr3_aa: CASSLSGRGYEQYF; cdr3_nt: TGTGCCAGCAGCTTGAGCGGGAGAGGCTACGAGCAGTACTTC
j_call: TRBJ1-6; v_call: TRBV2; d_call: NA; clone_size: NA; cdr3_aa: CASSVARERSPLHF; cdr3_nt: TGTGCCAGCAGTGTAGCCAGGGAAAGGTCACCCCTCCACTTT
j_call: TRBJ2-5; v_call: TRBV6-5; d_call: NA; clone_size: NA; cdr3_aa: CASSTLGSGQETQYF; cdr3_nt: TGTGCCAGCAGTACCCTGGGTTCCGGGCAAGAGACCCAGTACTTC
j_call: TRBJ1-2; v_call: TRBV4-2; d_call: NA; clone_size: NA; cdr3_aa: CASSQGRSYYGYTF; cdr3_nt: TGTGCCAGCAGCCAAGGCCGGAGTTACTATGGCTACACCTTC
j_call: TRBJ2-7; v_call: TRBV3-1/TRBV3-2; d_call: TRBD1; clone_size: once; cdr3_aa: CASSPRQGSYEQYF; cdr3_nt: TGTGCCAGCAGCCCGAGACAGGGCAGCTACGAGCAGTACTTC
j_call: TRBJ2-7; v_call: TRBV4-2; d_call: TRBD2; clone_size: NA; cdr3_aa: CASSQGRGDEQYF; cdr3_nt: TGTGCCAGCAGCCAAGGTCGGGGGGACGAGCAGTACTTC
j_call: TRBJ2-2; v_call: TRBV15; d_call: TRBD2; clone_size: NA; cdr3_aa: CATSRVGLAVSTGELFF; cdr3_nt: TGTGCCACCAGCAGAGTGGGACTAGCGGTTAGCACCGGGGAGCTGTTTTTT
j_call: TRBJ1-6; v_call: TRBV12-3/TRBV12-4; d_call: NA; clone_size: NA; cdr3_aa: CASSLFTDSPLHF; cdr3_nt: TGTGCCAGCAGTTTATTTACGGATTCACCCCTCCACTTT
j_call: TRBJ2-1; v_call: TRBV14; d_call: NA; clone_size: NA; cdr3_aa: CASSQSLLVGGYNEQFF; cdr3_nt: TGTGCCAGCAGCCAATCTCTACTAGTCGGAGGGTACAATGAGCAGTTCTTC
j_call: TRBJ2-7; v_call: TRBV28; d_call: TRBD1; clone_size: NA; cdr3_aa: CASSLLDRVDPEQYF; cdr3_nt: TGTGCCAGCAGTTTGTTGGACAGGGTCGATCCCGAGCAGTACTTC
j_call: TRBJ2-7; v_call: TRBV27; d_call: NA; clone_size: NA; cdr3_aa: CASRGAGGRLGQYF; cdr3_nt: TGTGCCAGCAGGGGGGCTGGGGGCCGGCTTGGTCAGTACTTC
j_call: TRBJ2-1; v_call: TRBV5-5; d_call: NA; clone_size: NA; cdr3_aa: CASSPLLDTYNEQFF; cdr3_nt: TGTGCCAGCAGCCCCCTACTTGACACATACAATGAGCAGTTCTTC
j_call: TRBJ1-4; v_call: TRBV5-1; d_call: NA; clone_size: NA; cdr3_aa: CASSPGGLNEKLFF; cdr3_nt: TGCGCCAGCAGCCCCGGAGGACTTAATGAAAAACTGTTTTTT
j_call: TRBJ1-2; v_call: TRBV4-2; d_call: TRBD1; clone_size: NA; cdr3_aa: CASSQSTGGGYTF; cdr3_nt: TGTGCCAGCAGCCAATCGACAGGGGGAGGCTACACCTTC
j_call: TRBJ2-1; v_call: TRBV19; d_call: TRBD1; clone_size: NA; cdr3_aa: CASSTTGTGTNEQFF; cdr3_nt: TGTGCCAGTAGTACAACCGGGACAGGGACTAATGAGCAGTTCTTC
j_call: TRBJ1-1; v_call: TRBV7-9; d_call: NA; clone_size: NA; cdr3_aa: CASSLGLGREAFF; cdr3_nt: TGTGCCAGCAGCTTAGGCCTGGGCAGGGAAGCTTTCTTT
j_call: TRBJ2-1; v_call: TRBV18; d_call: NA; clone_size: NA; cdr3_aa: CASSPQLGAEQFF; cdr3_nt: TGTGCCAGCTCACCACAGCTAGGGGCAGAGCAGTTCTTC
j_call: TRBJ2-1; v_call: TRBV19; d_call: NA; clone_size: NA; cdr3_aa: CASSIDQWRGIKLNNEQFF; cdr3_nt: TGTGCCAGTAGTATAGATCAATGGCGGGGTATAAAATTGAACAATGAGCAGTTCTTC
j_call: TRBJ2-1; v_call: TRBV3-1/TRBV3-2; d_call: TRBD2; clone_size: NA; cdr3_aa: CASSLGLAGTSEQFF; cdr3_nt: TGTGCCAGCAGCCTCGGACTAGCGGGAACAAGTGAGCAGTTCTTC
j_call: TRBJ2-7; v_call: TRBV19; d_call: NA; clone_size: NA; cdr3_aa: CASSKSSSYEQYF; cdr3_nt: TGTGCCAGTAGTAAATCCAGCTCCTACGAGCAGTACTTC
j_call: TRBJ2-4; v_call: TRBV20-1; d_call: NA; clone_size: NA; cdr3_aa: CSALEVAIQYF; cdr3_nt: TGCAGTGCCCTAGAGGTTGCCATTCAGTACTTC
j_call: TRBJ2-7; v_call: TRBV5-1; d_call: NA; clone_size: NA; cdr3_aa: CASSLSGYEQYF; cdr3_nt: TGCGCCAGCAGCCTCTCAGGGTACGAGCAGTACTTC
j_call: TRBJ2-7; v_call: TRBV2; d_call: TRBD2; clone_size: once; cdr3_aa: CASRAPGGGLAAYEQYF; cdr3_nt: TGTGCCAGCAGGGCCCCGGGAGGGGGACTAGCGGCCTACGAGCAGTACTTC
j_call: TRBJ1-2; v_call: TRBV6-5; d_call: TRBD1; clone_size: NA; cdr3_aa: CASSRQGPGGYTF; cdr3_nt: TGTGCCAGCAGTCGACAGGGGCCGGGTGGCTACACCTTC
j_call: TRBJ2-1; v_call: TRBV2; d_call: NA; clone_size: NA; cdr3_aa: CASSSDRPSYNEQFF; cdr3_nt: TGTGCCAGCAGTTCGGACAGACCGTCCTACAATGAGCAGTTCTTC
j_call: TRBJ1-6; v_call: TRBV11-2; d_call: NA; clone_size: NA; cdr3_aa: CASSLGTGVLVSPLHF; cdr3_nt: TGTGCCAGCAGCTTAGGAACGGGGGTTTTGGTATCACCCCTCCACTTT
j_call: TRBJ2-7; v_call: TRBV5-1; d_call: TRBD2; clone_size: NA; cdr3_aa: CASSLGLAGEPKTYEQYF; cdr3_nt: TGCGCCAGCAGCTTGGGCCTAGCGGGAGAACCTAAGACCTACGAGCAGTACTTC
j_call: TRBJ2-5; v_call: TRBV7-7; d_call: NA; clone_size: NA; cdr3_aa: CASSLAGGGQAQETQYF; cdr3_nt: TGTGCCAGCAGCTTAGCGGGGGGGGGACAGGCCCAAGAGACCCAGTACTTC
j_call: TRBJ2-7; v_call: TRBV5-5; d_call: TRBD2; clone_size: NA; cdr3_aa: CASSVTSGGAYEQYF; cdr3_nt: TGTGCCAGCAGCGTGACTAGCGGGGGGGCGTACGAGCAGTACTTC
j_call: TRBJ2-7; v_call: TRBV2; d_call: TRBD2; clone_size: NA; cdr3_aa: CASRGALAGGTEQYF; cdr3_nt: TGTGCCAGCAGGGGGGCGCTAGCGGGAGGTACGGAGCAGTACTTC
j_call: TRBJ1-1; v_call: TRBV6-6; d_call: TRBD1; clone_size: NA; cdr3_aa: CASSRTGAGTGSGGTEAFF; cdr3_nt: TGTGCCAGCAGTCGAACAGGTGCAGGGACAGGGTCCGGGGGCACTGAAGCTTTCTTT
j_call: TRBJ2-3; v_call: TRBV2; d_call: NA; clone_size: NA; cdr3_aa: CASSGRGDTQYF; cdr3_nt: TGTGCCAGCAGTGGGAGGGGAGATACGCAGTATTTT
j_call: TRBJ2-1; v_call: TRBV2; d_call: NA; clone_size: NA; cdr3_aa: CASSAGSRGYNEQFF; cdr3_nt: TGTGCCAGCAGTGCAGGGTCCCGAGGTTACAATGAGCAGTTCTTC
j_call: TRBJ2-7; v_call: TRBV6-5; d_call: TRBD1; clone_size: NA; cdr3_aa: CASSRGQGTGEQYF; cdr3_nt: TGTGCCAGCAGTCGGGGACAGGGGACGGGGGAGCAGTACTTC
j_call: TRBJ2-1; v_call: TRBV5-1; d_call: TRBD1; clone_size: NA; cdr3_aa: CASSFFPGQEFSEQFF; cdr3_nt: TGCGCCAGCAGCTTTTTCCCGGGACAGGAATTCAGTGAGCAGTTCTTC
j_call: TRBJ2-7; v_call: TRBV15; d_call: NA; clone_size: NA; cdr3_aa: CATSRGGRGTPYEQYF; cdr3_nt: TGTGCCACCAGCAGAGGGGGTAGGGGGACCCCCTACGAGCAGTACTTC
j_call: TRBJ2-7; v_call: TRBV5-1; d_call: TRBD2; clone_size: few; cdr3_aa: CASSLGTSDAYEQYF; cdr3_nt: TGCGCCAGCAGCTTGGGGACTAGCGACGCCTACGAGCAGTACTTC
j_call: TRBJ2-7; v_call: TRBV3-1/TRBV3-2; d_call: TRBD1; clone_size: NA; cdr3_aa: CASSPGDRRPYEQYF; cdr3_nt: TGTGCCAGCAGCCCAGGGGACAGGCGGCCCTACGAGCAGTACTTC
j_call: TRBJ2-2; v_call: TRBV6-5; d_call: NA; clone_size: once; cdr3_aa: CAGSWAKNTGELFF; cdr3_nt: TGTGCCGGCAGTTGGGCAAAAAACACCGGGGAGCTGTTTTTT
j_call: TRBJ2-1; v_call: TRBV3-1/TRBV3-2; d_call: NA; clone_size: NA; cdr3_aa: CASSLRTGFGYNEQFF; cdr3_nt: TGTGCCAGCAGCCTCCGAACAGGGTTCGGCTACAATGAGCAGTTCTTC
j_call: TRBJ2-7; v_call: TRBV5-1; d_call: TRBD2; clone_size: NA; cdr3_aa: CASSTGLAGEPWAYEQYF; cdr3_nt: TGCGCCAGCAGCACGGGACTAGCGGGAGAACCCTGGGCATACGAGCAGTACTTC
j_call: TRBJ1-5; v_call: TRBV6-5; d_call: NA; clone_size: NA; cdr3_aa: CASSPYSYSNQPQHF; cdr3_nt: TGTGCCAGCAGTCCCTACTCCTATAGCAATCAGCCCCAGCATTTT
j_call: TRBJ1-3; v_call: TRBV6-5; d_call: NA; clone_size: NA; cdr3_aa: CASSPVNSGNTIYF; cdr3_nt: TGTGCCAGCAGCCCCGTAAACTCTGGAAACACCATATATTTT
j_call: TRBJ2-7; v_call: TRBV6-5; d_call: TRBD2; clone_size: NA; cdr3_aa: CASTSTSGGGDEQYF; cdr3_nt: TGTGCCAGCACTTCAACGTCGGGAGGGGGGGACGAGCAGTACTTC